This T cell receptor (beta chain) was sequenced during a study of blood T cells in healthy people across ages. General study findings and limits: Observed TCR beta diversity per million T cells went down as age went up. This fall followed a roughly linear course with age.

Extractions gave at least 5.5 micrograms of total RNA per sample. Notes on this clonotype: Its antigen is unknown.

Per germline, CDR1 SNHLY and CDR2 FYNNEI. V lost 3 bases and J 6 bases, leaving 6 bases between the germline ends. The CDR3 runs to 12 residues. With a J-beta primer mix and a sample-barcoded 5' primer, a second PCR ran about 7 to 12 cycles. Each CDR3 protein is one row after TCRdb ran MiXCR on the 5' RACE reads. Altogether over a million distinct CDR3 sequences are present, around 59% being singletons, with the ten largest covering over 6.5%. This TCR was sampled from a man younger than 35 in good health. Material: blood. The chain employs TRBV2 and TRBJ2-1; either TRBD1 or TRBD2 may fit D (5 bases each). This CDR3 reads CASSEGTNEQFF. DNA of the CDR3: TGTGCCAGCAGTGAGGGGACCAATGAGCAGTTCTTC.